These 21 T cell receptor beta chains share one sample of origin, sequenced in a study of blood T cell repertoires in COVID-19 (dated by TCRdb to 2018 to 2020). Library generation was performed with the immunoSEQ multiplex PCR assay. Imported from immuneACCESS, the table was reduced by TCRdb to in-frame sequences with V and J called. These copies leave out some clones; in studies compared against another copy, an unresolved V gene accounts for under half, and the cause of the remainder is not known. The sample includes about 280,000 clones, with 87% observed a single time. The ten top clones hold 5.5% to 7% of the sample. The source material was PBMCs or T cells enriched from blood (not recorded which). The receptor source for this set is a woman aged 35 to 49 who had recovered from COVID-19.

This rearrangement joins TRBV7-8 to TRBJ2-5; 9 bases line up with TRBD1. V dropped 2 bases and J dropped 2; count of bases not matched to a gene: 6. CDR3 length equals 16 residues. CDR1 is SGHVS and CDR2 is FQNEAQ in the germline V gene. In DNA form, the CDR3 reads TGTGCCAGCAGCTTAAGGGGGACAGGGATACAAGAGACCCAGTACTTC. It codes for CASSLRGTGIQETQYF.

The chain is built from TRBV4-1 and TRBJ2-3; D possibly corresponds to TRBD1 (6 bases). V was clipped by 3 bases and J by 0 bases, with 13 bases between them. The CDR3 spans 16 residues. Per germline, CDR1 MGHRA and CDR2 YSYEKL. The CDR3 loop reads CASSHVDRFSTDTQYF. The CDR3 nucleotides read TGCGCCAGCAGCCACGTGGACAGATTTAGCACAGATACGCAGTATTTT.

The table lists this clone with a count of one. V is TRBV5-1 and J is TRBJ2-2; D perhaps matches TRBD2 (5 bases). Germline CDR1 reads SGHRS; CDR2 reads YFSETQ. The CDR3 contains 15 residues. Between the trimmed V and J ends, which lost 5 bases and 4 bases, there was a span of 15 bases. The CDR3 loop reads CASRFGTEGTGELFF. CDR3 nucleotides: TGCGCCAGCAGATTTGGTACCGAGGGCACCGGGGAGCTGTTTTTT.

The chain joins TRBV28 to TRBJ1-1; D unresolved. Trimming pared 1 base from V and 7 bases from J, leaving 7 bases between. The germline CDR1 and CDR2 sequences are MDHEN and SYDVKM. The CDR3 totals 12 residues. CDR3: CASSLLAVEAFF. The DNA of the CDR3 is TGTGCCAGCAGTTTATTGGCGGTTGAAGCTTTCTTT. The variable domain in full, with the rest retrieved from reference TRBV28 and TRBJ1-1, is DVKVTQSSRYLVKRTGEKVFLECVQDMDHENMFWYRQDPGLGLRLIYFSYDVKMKEKGDIPEGYSVSREKKERFSLILESASTNQTSMYLCASSLLAVEAFFGQGTRLTVV.

The chain has TRBV28 and TRBJ1-2; D gene ambiguous. There are 13 residues in the CDR3. V was trimmed by 6 bases and J by 0 bases, leaving 8 bases between them. CDR1 is MDHEN and CDR2 is SYDVKM in the germline V gene. CDR3: CASSQTTNYGYTF. DNA of the CDR3: TGTGCCAGCAGCCAGACAACTAACTATGGCTACACCTTC.

V is TRBV7-2 and J is TRBJ2-1, with D perhaps matching TRBD1 (6 bases). The CDR3 totals 15 residues. Trimming removed 1 base from V and 3 bases from J, with 10 bases in between. Germline values: CDR1 SGHTA, CDR2 FQGNSA. The DNA of the CDR3 is TGTGCCAGCAGCTTAGATGGACAGAGCTACAATGAGCAGTTCTTC. It yields the protein CASSLDGQSYNEQFF.

This clone was seen only a few times. This chain connects TRBV7-8 to TRBJ1-6; possible D gene TRBD1, 5 bases. V was pared by 1 base and J by 9 bases, with 19 bases between. The CDR3 extends over 17 amino acids. Germline loops: CDR1 SGHVS, CDR2 FQNEAQ. This CDR3 reads CASSLEVTAPGGSPLHF. In nucleotides, the CDR3 is TGTGCCAGCAGCTTAGAAGTTACGGCCCCCGGGGGTTCACCCCTCCACTTT.

The V and J genes are TRBV5-1 and TRBJ1-4; D is possibly TRBD1 (5 bases). Deletions cut 0 bases from V and 1 base from J, with 10 bases between. The V gene's germline CDR1 is SGHRS and CDR2 YFSETQ. The CDR3 has 16 residues. For the CDR3, the DNA is TGCGCCAGCAGCTTGGTTTTGGGGGGAACTAATGAAAAACTGTTTTTT. As protein: CASSLVLGGTNEKLFF. The variable domain in full, completed from reference TRBV5-1 and TRBJ1-4, reads KAGVTQTPRYLIKTRGQQVTLSCSPISGHRSVSWYQQTPGQGLQFLFEYFSETQRNKGNFPGRFSGRQFSNSRSEMNVSTLELGDSALYLCASSLVLGGTNEKLFFGSGTQLSVL.

The rearrangement links TRBV28 to TRBJ2-2; tentatively, D is TRBD2 (5 bases). CDR3 length: 14 amino acids. V was shortened by 10 bases and J by 1 base, with 13 bases between the two germline ends. Germline V CDR1 and CDR2: MDHEN, SYDVKM. CDR3 sequence: CATRGPLNTGELFF. As DNA, the CDR3 is TGTGCCACCCGCGGGCCCCTGAACACCGGGGAGCTGTTTTTT.

The chain employs TRBV2 and TRBJ2-3, with 7 nucleotides matching TRBD1. V was clipped by 8 bases and J by 12 bases; unmatched bases: 11. Germline assignment: CDR1 SNHLY and CDR2 FYNNEI. The CDR3 consists of 12 residues. The CDR3 DNA sequence: TGTGCCAGCCGAACAGGGGCCTCCTCCCAGTATTTT. Protein sequence: CASRTGASSQYF. Using reference TRBV2 and TRBJ2-3 for the parts outside the CDR3, the full variable domain is EPEVTQTPSHQVTQMGQEVILRCVPISNHLYFYWYRQILGQKVEFLVSFYNNEISEKSEIFDDQFSVERPDGSNFTLKIRSTKLEDSAMYFCASRTGASSQYFGPGTRLTVL.

This chain connects TRBV7-2 to TRBJ2-1; 8 positions agree with TRBD1. The germline gives CDR1 SGHTA, CDR2 FQGNSA. Germline trimming cut 3 bases from V and 1 base from J; bases unmatched to any gene: 8. The CDR3 loop spans 17 amino acids. The CDR3 DNA reads TGTGCCAGCAGCTTTGGGGACAGGACCTGGTCCTACAATGAGCAGTTCTTC. Amino acid sequence: CASSFGDRTWSYNEQFF. The full variable domain, its missing parts supplied by reference TRBV7-2 and TRBJ2-1, is GAGVSQSPSNKVTEKGKDVELRCDPISGHTALYWYRQSLGQGLEFLIYFQGNSAPDKSGLPSDRFSAERTGGSVSTLTIQRTQQEDSAVYLCASSFGDRTWSYNEQFFGPGTRLTVL.

The rearrangement joins TRBV24-1 to TRBJ2-3; 10 nucleotides line up with TRBD2. J gave up 5 bases and V 4 bases, and 8 bases lay outside the gene matches. This CDR3 contains 16 residues. Germline assignment: CDR1 KGHDR and CDR2 SFDVKD. This CDR3 reads CATSDPSGSGVDTQYF. In nucleotides, the CDR3 is TGTGCCACCAGTGACCCTAGCGGGAGCGGGGTAGATACGCAGTATTTT.

This clone is a singleton in its sample. The chain is built from TRBV19 and TRBJ2-4, with 8 positions matching TRBD1. The CDR3 is made up of 14 amino acids. Trimming removed 7 bases from V and 2 bases from J; junction bases left unmatched: 4. In germline, CDR1 is LNHDA, CDR2 SQIVND (reference sequence). The CDR3 spells CASKGQEPKNIQYF. The DNA of the CDR3 is TGTGCCAGTAAGGGACAGGAACCCAAAAACATTCAGTACTTC.

The J gene is TRBJ1-1, the V gene TRBV29-1, with D tentatively TRBD1 (6 bases). The CDR3 has 13 residues. Trimming left V 5 bases short and J 6 bases short, with 16 bases between. Per the germline V gene, CDR1 is SQVTM and CDR2 is ANQGSEA. CDR3: CSVRGGQPPEAFF. The CDR3 coding sequence is TGCAGCGTTAGGGGGGGACAACCACCTGAAGCTTTCTTT.

The J gene is TRBJ2-7, the V gene TRBV24-1; maybe TRBD1 (6 bases). Per germline, CDR1 KGHDR and CDR2 SFDVKD. The ends were cut back, 7 bases at V and 6 bases at J, with 18 bases in the middle. The CDR3 runs 14 residues. CDR3 coding DNA: TGTGCCACCAGCAAGGACAGTCAGCGACTCGAGCAGTACTTC. Protein product: CATSKDSQRLEQYF.

The chain has TRBV19 and TRBJ1-5; 10 bases are shared with TRBD1. Losses at the gene ends were 5 bases for V and 5 bases for J; bases not matched to a gene: 9. This CDR3 contains 16 residues. Germline CDR1 reads LNHDA; CDR2 reads SQIVND (reference sequence). The CDR3 here is CASSARQGAGYQPQHF. In DNA, the CDR3 is TGTGCCAGTAGTGCCAGACAGGGGGCAGGCTATCAGCCCCAGCATTTT. The whole variable domain, remainder taken from reference TRBV19 and TRBJ1-5, is DGGITQSPKYLFRKEGQNVTLSCEQNLNHDAMYWYRQDPGQGLRLIYYSQIVNDFQKGDIAEGYSVSREKKESFPLTVTSAQKNPTAFYLCASSARQGAGYQPQHFGDGTRLSIL.

This clone was seen once. The chain recombines TRBV7-8 with TRBJ1-4; 8 bases match TRBD1. Trimming removed 1 base from V and 8 bases from J; junction bases left unmatched: 6. CDR1 is SGHVS and CDR2 is FQNEAQ in the germline V gene. This CDR3 region has 15 residues. CDR3 coding DNA: TGTGCCAGCAGCTTAGGTGGGACAGGCGGCGAAAAACTGTTTTTT. Residues: CASSLGGTGGEKLFF.

The CDR3: CASSSPPRNTEAFF. CDR3 sequence (DNA): TGTGCCAGCAGCAGTCCCCCACGGAACACTGAAGCTTTCTTT. The chain is built from TRBV6-5 and TRBJ1-1; unclear D gene. The V and J ends lost 6 bases and 1 base respectively, with 12 bases between them. This CDR3 comprises 14 residues. Per germline, CDR1 MNHEY and CDR2 SVGAGI.

The chain is built from TRBV2 and TRBJ1-4; D is perhaps TRBD1 (6 bases). Trimming pared 4 bases from V and 5 bases from J, leaving 11 bases between. CDR1 SNHLY and CDR2 FYNNEI come from the germline V gene. The CDR3 has 14 residues. CDR3 nucleotides: TGTGCCAGCAGTGGTCGGCAGGGGAATGAAAAACTGTTTTTT. It is translated as CASSGRQGNEKLFF.

The V gene is TRBV3-1 (or the pseudogene TRBV3-2), the J gene TRBJ1-6; TRBD1 aligns across 8 bases. CDR3 size: 15 residues. Germline CDR1 is LGHDT and CDR2 is YNNKEL (reference sequence). J lost 6 bases, V lost 2 bases, and 3 bases had no gene match. The CDR3 region is CASSQYDRGNSPLHF. The CDR3 bases are TGTGCCAGCAGCCAATATGACAGGGGTAATTCACCCCTCCACTTT.

The V call is TRBV10-3, the J call TRBJ2-3; possibly TRBD2 for D (8 bases). This CDR3 comprises 14 residues. V shed 7 bases and J shed 2 bases, with 13 bases lying between them. Germline loops: CDR1 ENHRY, CDR2 SYGVKD. The CDR3 region is CAIKRGTDTDTQYF. CDR3 nucleotide sequence: TGTGCCATCAAGCGGGGGACAGACACAGATACGCAGTATTTT.